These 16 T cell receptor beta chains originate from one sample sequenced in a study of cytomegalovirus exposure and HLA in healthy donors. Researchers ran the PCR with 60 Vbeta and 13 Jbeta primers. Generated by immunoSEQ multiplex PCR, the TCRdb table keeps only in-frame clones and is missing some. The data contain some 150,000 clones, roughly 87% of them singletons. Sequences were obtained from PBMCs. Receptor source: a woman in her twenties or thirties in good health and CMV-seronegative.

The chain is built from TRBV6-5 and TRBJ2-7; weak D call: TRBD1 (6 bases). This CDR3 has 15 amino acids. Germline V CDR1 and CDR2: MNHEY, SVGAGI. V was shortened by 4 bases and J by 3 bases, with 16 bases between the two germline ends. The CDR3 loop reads CASSCRTVILYEQYF. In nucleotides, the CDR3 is TGTGCCAGCAGTTGCCGGACAGTAATCCTCTACGAGCAGTACTTC.

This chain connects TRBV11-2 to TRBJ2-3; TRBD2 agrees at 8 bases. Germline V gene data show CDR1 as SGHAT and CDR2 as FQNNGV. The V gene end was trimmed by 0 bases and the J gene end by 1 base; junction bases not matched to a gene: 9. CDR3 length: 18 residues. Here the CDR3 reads CASSLDGVAGGGTDTQYF. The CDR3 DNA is TGTGCCAGCAGCTTAGATGGGGTGGCGGGAGGAGGCACAGATACGCAGTATTTT.

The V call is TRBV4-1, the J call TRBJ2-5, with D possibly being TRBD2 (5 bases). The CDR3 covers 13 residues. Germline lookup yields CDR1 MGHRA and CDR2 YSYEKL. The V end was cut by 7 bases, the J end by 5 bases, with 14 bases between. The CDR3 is CASTTLGTETQYF. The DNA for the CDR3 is TGCGCCAGCACCACACTAGGTACGGAGACCCAGTACTTC.

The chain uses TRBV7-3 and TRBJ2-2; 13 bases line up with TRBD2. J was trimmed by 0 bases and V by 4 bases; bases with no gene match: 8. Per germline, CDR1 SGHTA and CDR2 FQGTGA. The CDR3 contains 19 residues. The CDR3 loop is CASSWSGLAGFANTGELFF. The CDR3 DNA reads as TGTGCCAGCAGCTGGTCGGGACTAGCGGGGTTCGCGAACACCGGGGAGCTGTTTTTT. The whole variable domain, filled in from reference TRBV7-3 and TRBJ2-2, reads GAGVSQTPSNKVTEKGKYVELRCDPISGHTALYWYRQSLGQGPEFLIYFQGTGAADDSGLPNDRFFAVRPEGSVSTLKIQRTERGDSAVYLCASSWSGLAGFANTGELFFGEGSRLTVL.

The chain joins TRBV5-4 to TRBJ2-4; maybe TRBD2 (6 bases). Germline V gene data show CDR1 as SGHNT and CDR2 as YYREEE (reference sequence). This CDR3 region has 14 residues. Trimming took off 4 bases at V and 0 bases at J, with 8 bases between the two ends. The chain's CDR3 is CASSVAVAKNIQYF. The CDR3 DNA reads TGTGCCAGCAGCGTAGCGGTAGCCAAAAACATTCAGTACTTC. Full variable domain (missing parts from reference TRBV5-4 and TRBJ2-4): ETGVTQSPTHLIKTRGQQVTLRCSSQSGHNTVSWYQQALGQGPQFIFQYYREEENGRGNFPPRFSGLQFPNYSSELNVNALELDDSALYLCASSVAVAKNIQYFGAGTRLSVL.

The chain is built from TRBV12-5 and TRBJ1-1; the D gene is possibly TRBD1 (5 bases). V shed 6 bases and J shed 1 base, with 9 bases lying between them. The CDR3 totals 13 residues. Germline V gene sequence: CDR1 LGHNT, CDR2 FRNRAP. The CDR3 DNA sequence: TGTGCTAGTGGCCATGGACAGAACACTGAAGCTTTCTTT. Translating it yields CASGHGQNTEAFF.

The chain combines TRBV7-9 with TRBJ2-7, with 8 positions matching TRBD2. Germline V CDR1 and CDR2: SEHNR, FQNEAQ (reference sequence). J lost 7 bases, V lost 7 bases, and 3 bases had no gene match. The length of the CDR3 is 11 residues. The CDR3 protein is CASTPGGEQYF. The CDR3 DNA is TGTGCCAGCACCCCGGGGGGGGAGCAGTACTTC.

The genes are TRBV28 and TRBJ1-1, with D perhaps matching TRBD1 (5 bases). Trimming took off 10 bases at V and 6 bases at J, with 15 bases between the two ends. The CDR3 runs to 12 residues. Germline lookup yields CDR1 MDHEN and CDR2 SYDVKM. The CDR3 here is CATRGGLPEAFF. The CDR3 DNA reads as TGTGCCACGCGGGGGGGTTTGCCTGAAGCTTTCTTT.

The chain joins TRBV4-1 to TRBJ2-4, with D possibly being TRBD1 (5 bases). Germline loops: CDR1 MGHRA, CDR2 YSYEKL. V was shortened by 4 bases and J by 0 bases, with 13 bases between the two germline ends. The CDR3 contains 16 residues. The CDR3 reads CASSPPPTVAKNIQYF. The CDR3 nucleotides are TGCGCCAGCAGCCCGCCTCCGACAGTAGCCAAAAACATTCAGTACTTC.

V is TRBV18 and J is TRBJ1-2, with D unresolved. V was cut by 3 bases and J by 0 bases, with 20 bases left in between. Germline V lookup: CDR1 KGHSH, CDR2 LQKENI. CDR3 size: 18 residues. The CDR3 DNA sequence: TGTGCCAGCTCACCCCTCGGCCCAGGCGGGGAAGCTAACTATGGCTACACCTTC. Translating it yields CASSPLGPGGEANYGYTF.

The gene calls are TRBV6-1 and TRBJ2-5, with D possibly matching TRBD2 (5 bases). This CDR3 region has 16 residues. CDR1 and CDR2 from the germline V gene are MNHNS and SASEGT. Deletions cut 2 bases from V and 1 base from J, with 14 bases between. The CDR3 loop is CASSESPGRGQETQYF. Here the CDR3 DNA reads TGTGCCAGCAGTGAAAGTCCGGGAAGAGGCCAAGAGACCCAGTACTTC.

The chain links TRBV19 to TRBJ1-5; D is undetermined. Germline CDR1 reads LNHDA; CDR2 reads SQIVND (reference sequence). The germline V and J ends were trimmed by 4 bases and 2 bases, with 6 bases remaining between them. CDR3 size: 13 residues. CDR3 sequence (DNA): TGTGCCAGTAGTAACCAGGGCAATCAGCCCCAGCATTTT. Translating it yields CASSNQGNQPQHF.

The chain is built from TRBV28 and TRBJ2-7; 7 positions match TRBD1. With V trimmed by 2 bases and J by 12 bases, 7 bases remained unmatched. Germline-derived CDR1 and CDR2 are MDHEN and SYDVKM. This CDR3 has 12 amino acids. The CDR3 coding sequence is TGTGCCAGCAGTTTAGTGGTGGGACAGCCGTACTTC. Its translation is CASSLVVGQPYF.

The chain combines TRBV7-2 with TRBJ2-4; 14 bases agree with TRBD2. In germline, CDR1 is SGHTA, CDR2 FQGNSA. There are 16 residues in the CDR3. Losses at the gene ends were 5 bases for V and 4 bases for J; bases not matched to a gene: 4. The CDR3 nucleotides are TGTGCCAGCAGCCCGACTAGCGGGGGGGGAAAAAACATTCAGTACTTC. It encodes CASSPTSGGGKNIQYF.

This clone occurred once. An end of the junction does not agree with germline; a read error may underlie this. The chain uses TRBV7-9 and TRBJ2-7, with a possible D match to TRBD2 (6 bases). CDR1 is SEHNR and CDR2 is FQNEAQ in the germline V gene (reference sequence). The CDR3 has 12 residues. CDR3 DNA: TGTTCCAGCAGCAGCGTCGGGGGCGAGCAGTACTTC. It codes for CSSSSVGGEQYF. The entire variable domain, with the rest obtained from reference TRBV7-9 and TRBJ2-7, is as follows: DTGVSQNPRHKITKRGQNVTFRCDPISEHNRLYWYRQTLGQGPEFLTYFQNEAQLEKSRLLSDRFSAERPKGSFSTLEIQRTEQGDSAMYLCSSSSVGGEQYFGPGTRLTVT.

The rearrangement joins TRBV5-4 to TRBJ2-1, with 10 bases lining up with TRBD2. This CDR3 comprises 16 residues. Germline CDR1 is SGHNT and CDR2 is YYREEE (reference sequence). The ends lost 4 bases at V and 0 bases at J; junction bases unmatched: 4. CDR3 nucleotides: TGTGCCAGCAGCCCAACTAGCGGGGCCTCCTACAATGAGCAGTTCTTC. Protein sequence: CASSPTSGASYNEQFF.